These 9 T cell receptor beta chains were all obtained from the same sample, sequenced in a study of technical replicates of blood from a few donors. The method was immunoSEQ multiplex PCR; TCRdb's version includes in-frame clones alone and lacks a portion of them. The sample lists approximately 79,000 clones, around 96% occurring once. The sequenced sample consisted of T cells isolated from PBMCs. The receptors here all came from a human donor in good health.

The gene calls are TRBV6-5 and TRBJ2-7; 9 bases are shared with TRBD2. CDR1 MNHEY and CDR2 SVGAGI come from the germline V gene. The CDR3 is 14 residues long. The trim removed 10 bases at V and 0 bases at J, leaving 7 bases unmatched. The CDR3 coding sequence is TGTGCCACCCAGGCTAGCGGGAACTCCTACGAGCAGTACTTC. Amino acids: CATQASGNSYEQYF.

This clone was counted once. The rearrangement joins TRBV30 to TRBJ2-1, with D uncertain. Germline V gene data show CDR1 as GTSNPN and CDR2 as SVGIG (reference sequence). V dropped 1 base and J dropped 3 bases, with 10 bases sitting between them. The CDR3 runs 14 residues. The CDR3 coding sequence is TGTGCCTGGAGTGGAGTAGCCGGCTACAATGAGCAGTTCTTC. Residues: CAWSGVAGYNEQFF.

The chain is built from TRBV7-3 and TRBJ2-1, with 12 bases aligning to TRBD2. Germline lookup yields CDR1 SGHTA and CDR2 FQGTGA. The CDR3 is 16 amino acids. J lost 7 bases, V lost 5 bases, and 9 bases had no gene match. CDR3 in amino acids: CASSPKTSGSSNEQFF. The CDR3 DNA sequence: TGTGCCAGCAGCCCAAAGACTAGCGGGAGTTCAAATGAGCAGTTCTTC.

The chain couples TRBV10-1 to TRBJ2-7; D is perhaps TRBD2 (6 bases). V lost 3 bases to trimming and J lost 3 bases, with 15 bases between them. The germline V gene has CDR1 WNHNN and CDR2 SYGVQD (reference sequence). The CDR3 contains 15 residues. CDR3 in DNA: TGCGCCAGCAGTGAAGGGACGGGAGTAAGCTACGAGCAGTACTTC. It translates to CASSEGTGVSYEQYF.

The rearrangement links TRBV7-6 to TRBJ2-2, with 8 positions matching TRBD2. Germline V CDR1 and CDR2: SGHVS, FNYEAQ. The CDR3 loop spans 16 amino acids. J lost 6 bases, V lost 6 bases, and 12 bases had no gene match. The CDR3 sequence is CASRTWAAGVAGELFF. The CDR3 nucleotides are TGTGCCAGCAGAACCTGGGCAGCGGGAGTAGCCGGGGAGCTGTTTTTT.

CDR3 coding DNA: TGTGCCAGCAGTTTGTCAGGGCGCACTGAAGCTTTCTTT. As protein: CASSLSGRTEAFF. The chain carries TRBV27 and TRBJ1-1, with D possibly TRBD1 on 5 matching bases. CDR3 length equals 13 residues. V was trimmed by 3 bases and J by 4 bases, leaving 9 bases between them. Germline V CDR1 and CDR2: MNHEY, SMNVEV (reference sequence).

The rearrangement joins TRBV10-3 to TRBJ1-5; perhaps TRBD1 as D (6 bases). Per germline, CDR1 ENHRY and CDR2 SYGVKD. The CDR3 contains 17 residues. Trimming removed 7 bases from V and 1 base from J, with 20 bases in between. In nucleotides, the CDR3 is TGTGCCATCAAAAAAGTCGGAACCGACAGGAGCAATCAGCCCCAGCATTTT. Residues: CAIKKVGTDRSNQPQHF.

J is TRBJ2-3 and V is TRBV7-3; 7 nucleotides align to TRBD2. Germline V gives CDR1 SGHTA, CDR2 FQGTGA. The length of the CDR3 is 15 residues. Trimming cost V 4 bases and J 0 bases; bases outside gene matches: 4. The CDR3 loop reads CASSYTSASTDTQYF. The DNA for the CDR3 is TGTGCCAGCAGCTATACTAGCGCCAGCACAGATACGCAGTATTTT.

The chain employs TRBV12-5 and TRBJ2-1; 11 nucleotides line up with TRBD2. This CDR3 region has 15 residues. Trimming cost V 6 bases and J 5 bases; bases outside gene matches: 6. Per the germline V gene, CDR1 is LGHNT and CDR2 is FRNRAP. CDR3 region: CASGETSGTHNEQFF. CDR3 in DNA: TGTGCTAGTGGGGAGACTAGCGGGACACACAATGAGCAGTTCTTC.